This T cell receptor beta chain is from a study of blood T cell repertoires in COVID-19. Study-level background: PBMCs, B-cell-depleted T cells, or T cells were the source of the cDNA or gDNA that made up the material.

Original data processing: How many nucleated cells were present was estimated from reference gene primer amplification. The protocol was immunoSEQ multiplex PCR, while the TCRdb copy is restricted to in-frame clones and leaves out a portion. The V and J calls and clone size come from that table; D and trimming were worked out from the DNA. The profile covers 200,000 to 250,000 clones, with 83% appearing a single time and 1.3% taken by the ten largest. The CDR3 spans 14 residues. V trimming: 11 bases; J trimming: 5 bases; junction bases outside the gene matches: 14. Per germline, CDR1 MDHEN and CDR2 SYDVKM.

This clonotype originated in a woman aged 25 to 39 with COVID-19, enrolled during active disease. V usage is TRBV28 and J usage is TRBJ1-1; 7 nucleotides agree with TRBD1. Input material: peripheral blood. This chain's CDR3 is CAGTDSHRGTEAFF. The CDR3 nucleotides read TGTGCCGGGACAGACTCCCACCGAGGTACTGAAGCTTTCTTT.